This passage covers 25 T cell receptor beta chains from one sample sequenced in a study of cytomegalovirus exposure and HLA in healthy donors. The primer mix had 60 Vbeta and 13 Jbeta primers. Method: immunoSEQ multiplex PCR; TCRdb's copy keeps in-frame clones and lacks some. This sample has roughly 200,000 clones, with 75% to 85% found just once. Sequenced material: PBMCs. These receptors all come from a woman aged 25 to 45 in good health and CMV-seropositive.

The chain joins TRBV28 to TRBJ2-5; 9 positions match TRBD2. There are 15 residues in the CDR3. V was clipped by 2 bases and J by 2 bases; unmatched bases: 3. CDR1 MDHEN and CDR2 SYDVKM come from the germline V gene. The CDR3 is CASSLASGAQETQYF. CDR3 in DNA: TGTGCCAGCAGTTTAGCTAGCGGGGCACAAGAGACCCAGTACTTC.

The gene calls are TRBV2 and TRBJ1-1; D perhaps matches TRBD1 (5 bases). V was shortened by 1 base and J by 1 base, with 7 bases between the two germline ends. Germline assignment: CDR1 SNHLY and CDR2 FYNNEI. This CDR3 is 14 amino acids long. For the CDR3, the DNA is TGTGCCAGCAGTGAAGACGGGGGGAACACTGAAGCTTTCTTT. It is translated as CASSEDGGNTEAFF.

V gene TRBV15 combines with J gene TRBJ2-7, with 8 bases that match TRBD2. V shed 0 bases, J shed 3 bases, and the junction held 7 bases outside the gene matches. The CDR3 totals 16 residues. Germline V gives CDR1 LNHNV, CDR2 YYDKDF (reference sequence). The CDR3 loop is CATSRDHRGRFYEQYF. CDR3 sequence (DNA): TGTGCCACCAGCAGAGACCATCGCGGGAGGTTCTACGAGCAGTACTTC. Complete variable domain (other parts from reference TRBV15 and TRBJ2-7): DAMVIQNPRYQVTQFGKPVTLSCSQTLNHNVMYWYQQKSSQAPKLLFHYYDKDFNNEADTPDNFQSRRPNTSFCFLDIRSPGLGDTAMYLCATSRDHRGRFYEQYFGPGTRLTVT.

This chain joins TRBV7-2 and TRBJ1-6; no reliable D call. The germline gives CDR1 SGHTA, CDR2 FQGNSA. This CDR3 has 14 amino acids. V dropped 0 bases and J dropped 11 bases, with 11 bases sitting between them. CDR3 loop: CASSLAREGAPLHF. The CDR3 DNA sequence: TGTGCCAGCAGCTTAGCGCGAGAGGGTGCACCCCTCCACTTT.

The J gene is TRBJ2-1, the V gene TRBV4-1, with a weak D call TRBD2 (6 bases). The CDR3 spans 17 residues. Looked up from germline, CDR1 is MGHRA and CDR2 is YSYEKL. Trimming pared 4 bases from V and 0 bases from J, leaving 16 bases between. The CDR3 DNA reads TGCGCCAGCAGCCCCCGGGGGACGGGAAGCTCCTACAATGAGCAGTTCTTC. Its translation is CASSPRGTGSSYNEQFF.

The V call is TRBV28, the J call TRBJ1-2; D may be TRBD1 (6 bases). Trimming took 3 bases from V and 8 from J, leaving 13 bases between them. This CDR3 is built from 13 residues. In germline, CDR1 is MDHEN, CDR2 SYDVKM. CDR3: CASSFSQGKGYTF. The CDR3 bases are TGTGCCAGCAGTTTCAGCCAGGGGAAAGGCTACACCTTC.

The chain employs TRBV5-5 and TRBJ2-5; 7 nucleotides align to TRBD1. This CDR3 is built from 15 residues. CDR1 and CDR2 from the germline V gene are SGHKS and YYEKEE (reference sequence). V dropped 1 base and J dropped 5; count of bases not matched to a gene: 8. CDR3 DNA: TGTGCCAGCAGCTTGATGGCAGGGGGTGGGGAGACCCAGTACTTC. Protein: CASSLMAGGGETQYF.

The J gene is TRBJ1-5, the V gene TRBV7-8; D is unclear. The ends were cut back, 2 bases at V and 8 bases at J, with 16 bases in the middle. This CDR3 spans 15 amino acids. The germline gives CDR1 SGHVS, CDR2 FQNEAQ. CDR3 protein: CASSLSAGPAKPQHF. The CDR3 DNA is TGTGCCAGCAGCTTATCGGCGGGCCCCGCAAAGCCCCAGCATTTT.

V usage is TRBV27 and J usage is TRBJ1-1; unclear D gene. The CDR3 has 15 amino acids. Trimming left V 0 bases short and J 1 base short, with 9 bases between. CDR1 and CDR2 (germline): MNHEY, SMNVEV (reference sequence). The CDR3 bases are TGTGCCAGCAGTTTATCGAATCGCGCGAACACTGAAGCTTTCTTT. Its protein product is CASSLSNRANTEAFF.

The V gene is TRBV5-1, the J gene TRBJ2-1; 7 positions agree with TRBD1. The germline CDR1 and CDR2 sequences are SGHRS and YFSETQ. Trimming at V came to 0 bases and at J to 9 bases, leaving 9 bases not matched to a gene. The CDR3 has 15 residues. CDR3 amino acids: CASSLAGRGRGEQFF. The CDR3 region has the DNA TGCGCCAGCAGCTTGGCCGGCAGGGGGAGAGGTGAGCAGTTCTTC.

The chain couples TRBV5-1 to TRBJ1-1, with a weak D call TRBD1 (5 bases). Trimming took off 0 bases at V and 4 bases at J, with 16 bases between the two ends. The CDR3 covers 16 residues. Germline V gene data show CDR1 as SGHRS and CDR2 as YFSETQ. Here the CDR3 reads CASSLAFGRGSTEAFF. In nucleotides, the CDR3 is TGCGCCAGCAGCTTGGCGTTCGGTCGGGGGAGCACTGAAGCTTTCTTT.

This chain uses TRBV10-2 with TRBJ1-5; perhaps TRBD1 as D (5 bases). Deletions cut 5 bases from V and 4 bases from J, with 12 bases between. The CDR3 has 14 amino acids. Germline values: CDR1 WSHSY, CDR2 SAAADI. Here the CDR3 DNA reads TGCGCCAGCAGTTGGGACTTAGGGAATCAGCCCCAGCATTTT. It yields the protein CASSWDLGNQPQHF.

This clone was recorded only once. The chain joins TRBV7-2 to TRBJ2-7, with 7 nucleotides matching TRBD1. The CDR3 extends over 14 amino acids. Germline CDR1 SGHTA, CDR2 FQGNSA. V lost 5 bases and J lost 3; bases outside the gene matches: 7. This chain's CDR3 is CASSTSGQSYEQYF. CDR3 DNA: TGTGCCAGCAGCACCTCGGGACAGAGCTACGAGCAGTACTTC.

The V call is TRBV9, the J call TRBJ1-1, with a weak D call TRBD1 (5 bases). Germline V lookup: CDR1 SGDLS, CDR2 YYNGEE. The CDR3 extends over 15 amino acids. Between the trimmed V and J ends, which lost 4 bases and 12 bases, there was a span of 25 bases. The CDR3: CASSMDGGTPILSFF. The CDR3 DNA follows: TGTGCCAGCAGCATGGACGGGGGGACCCCAATTTTGTCTTTCTTT.

The count of this clone is one. This chain connects TRBV5-1 to TRBJ1-6, with 8 bases fitting TRBD1. This CDR3 comprises 14 residues. Germline values: CDR1 SGHRS, CDR2 YFSETQ. The ends lost 3 bases at V and 8 bases at J; junction bases unmatched: 4. CDR3 region: CASSSGGAYSPLHF. CDR3 sequence (DNA): TGCGCCAGCAGCTCAGGGGGCGCGTATTCACCCCTCCACTTT. The full variable domain, rest sourced from reference TRBV5-1 and TRBJ1-6, is KAGVTQTPRYLIKTRGQQVTLSCSPISGHRSVSWYQQTPGQGLQFLFEYFSETQRNKGNFPGRFSGRQFSNSRSEMNVSTLELGDSALYLCASSSGGAYSPLHFGNGTRLTVT.

The CDR3 DNA reads as TGTGCCAGTAGTATCGTCTCGACAGGGCACACAGATACGCAGTATTTT. It is translated as CASSIVSTGHTDTQYF. The rearrangement uses TRBV19 and TRBJ2-3, with TRBD1 identical over 7 bases. The CDR3 has 16 residues. The germline gives CDR1 LNHDA, CDR2 SQIVND (reference sequence). Trimming took 3 bases from V and 2 from J; bases not matched to a gene: 8.

There are a few counts of this clone. The J gene is TRBJ1-1, the V gene TRBV29-1, with D possibly TRBD1 on 6 matching bases. Trimming removed 7 bases at V and 1 base at J, with 13 bases between. The CDR3 runs to 13 residues. Germline CDR1 and CDR2: SQVTM and ANQGSEA. The CDR3 nucleotides read TGCAGCGGTCGCCGGGACAAGAACACTGAAGCTTTCTTT. It codes for CSGRRDKNTEAFF.

V is TRBV2 and J is TRBJ2-2, with TRBD2 matching 9 bases. The CDR3 is 14 residues long. Germline trimming cut 6 bases from V and 8 bases from J; bases unmatched to any gene: 7. Germline V gene data show CDR1 as SNHLY and CDR2 as FYNNEI. Here the CDR3 reads CASRGLAGAGELFF. The CDR3 DNA reads TGTGCCAGCAGGGGACTAGCTGGGGCGGGGGAGCTGTTTTTT.

V gene TRBV19 combines with J gene TRBJ2-1, with TRBD2 matching over 9 bases. This CDR3 comprises 17 residues. The germline gives CDR1 LNHDA, CDR2 SQIVND (reference sequence). The ends lost 5 bases at V and 0 bases at J; junction bases unmatched: 8. CDR3 nucleotide sequence: TGTGCCAGTAGTCCGGGTGCGGGGGGGAGCTCCTACAATGAGCAGTTCTTC. Translating gives CASSPGAGGSSYNEQFF.

J is TRBJ2-5 and V is TRBV2; 12 nucleotides align to TRBD2. Trimming removed 4 bases from V and 5 bases from J; junction bases left unmatched: 5. The germline gives CDR1 SNHLY, CDR2 FYNNEI. This CDR3 is 15 amino acids long. This chain's CDR3 is CASSGSGLAGETQYF. The CDR3 DNA reads TGTGCCAGCAGTGGGTCCGGACTAGCGGGGGAGACCCAGTACTTC. Full variable domain (outside the CDR3, taken from reference TRBV2 and TRBJ2-5): EPEVTQTPSHQVTQMGQEVILRCVPISNHLYFYWYRQILGQKVEFLVSFYNNEISEKSEIFDDQFSVERPDGSNFTLKIRSTKLEDSAMYFCASSGSGLAGETQYFGPGTRLLVL.

In this sample, this clone turned up once. The V call is TRBV27, the J call TRBJ1-5; 7 bases line up with TRBD1. CDR3 size: 16 residues. Per the germline V gene, CDR1 is MNHEY and CDR2 is SMNVEV (reference sequence). V gave up 4 bases and J gave up 4 bases; unmatched junction bases: 10. The CDR3 DNA reads as TGTGCCAGCAGTTCAGAGACAGGGATAGGGAATCAGCCCCAGCATTTT. Protein: CASSSETGIGNQPQHF.

This CDR3 reads CASSETDVLAGATDTQYF. DNA for the CDR3: TGTGCCAGCAGTGAAACGGACGTGTTAGCGGGAGCCACAGATACGCAGTATTTT. This chain links TRBV6-1 with TRBJ2-3; TRBD2 matches at 9 bases. The junction had 11 bases not matched to a gene; V was cut back by 2 bases and J by 2 bases. Germline CDR1 MNHNS, CDR2 SASEGT. The CDR3 runs to 18 residues.

This clone was seen a few times. The chain joins TRBV5-1 to TRBJ1-6; a possible D gene is TRBD1 (5 bases). The CDR3 runs 13 residues. V lost 7 bases and J lost 8, with 13 bases in between. CDR1 is SGHRS, CDR2 YFSETQ, per germline. DNA for the CDR3: TGCGCCAGCGGGGCCCGACTCCATTCACCCCTCCACTTT. This gives the protein CASGARLHSPLHF.

The gene calls are TRBV6-4 and TRBJ1-1; D unresolved. The germline V gene has CDR1 MRHNA and CDR2 SNTAGT. Trimming shortened V by 5 bases and J by 4 bases, and 8 bases separated the two germline ends. The CDR3 sequence is 12 residues long. CDR3 bases: TGTGCCAGCAGTTATGGAGGCACTGAAGCTTTCTTT. It yields the protein CASSYGGTEAFF.

V and J are TRBV19 and TRBJ2-3; D is ambiguous. The V and J ends lost 3 bases and 6 bases respectively, with 4 bases between them. Per germline, CDR1 LNHDA and CDR2 SQIVND (reference sequence). CDR3 length: 11 amino acids. In DNA, the CDR3 is TGTGCCAGTAGTATCTCCGATACGCAGTATTTT. Translation: CASSISDTQYF.